This T cell receptor beta chain was observed in a study of T cell responses to AZD1222 COVID-19 vaccine (dated by TCRdb to the early 2020s). Regarding the research as a whole: A total of 230 to 250 trial participants underwent TCR sequencing, of whom 207 had received two doses of AZD1222 and 26 had received two doses of the MenACWY control vaccine. Trial participants were enrolled into age subgroups of 18-55, 56-69 and 70-plus years, which contained 148, 28 and 57 TCR-sequenced participants, respectively. What the research found in general, with its limitations: Participants were mostly white British, with more females than males. The authors suggested clonal diversity may have been underestimated. Conclusions about previously exposed vaccinees are limited, since just five or six AZD1222 recipients were seropositive for SARS-CoV-2 at baseline. Nearly half of unique spike-specific TCRs reportedly recognized epitopes outside regions mutated in the B.1.351 and B.1.1.7 variants. Because no day 14 peak-response samples were available, the repertoires could be characterized only after the peak T cell response. In the small 56-69-year group, the increase in depth fell short of significance, most likely because of low power. The vaccine-associated CD4 TCRs covered the entire spike protein, and the dominant responses fell in regions 160-218 and 743-854. Spike-specific TCR breadth and depth rose significantly after two AZD1222 doses compared with day 0 and with MenACWY recipients.

The time point label for this specimen denotes: about 28 days (+/-7) after the second vaccine dose. The treatment or condition label corresponds to: meningococcal conjugate vaccine given as trial control. Vaccinee samples came from UK trials COV001 and COV002, including a single-blind randomized controlled phase 2/3 trial of AZD1222 (ChAdOx1 nCoV-19) in healthy adults. Trial participant PBMC samples were collected at day 0 and day 28 after the second dose for TCRbeta chain sequencing. Note on this clone: It has no known antigen specificity. No per-base quality is available; no much larger clone lies one base away.

CDR1 and CDR2 (SGHDT, YYEEEE) derive from the germline V gene. Its CDR3 holds 12 amino acids, cysteine through phenylalanine. Just CDR3 DNA is preserved here, 36 bases in frame from base 1. Deletion took 3 bases off V and 4 bases off J, with a span of 7 bases between the germline ends. The CDR3 regions of human TCRbeta chains were subjected to immunosequencing. Per the source publication's procedure: Repertoire TCRs were matched against a reference library of SARS-CoV-2-specific TCRs generated with the MIRA antigen-specificity platform. Breadth was defined as the fraction of unique TCRs that were SARS-CoV-2-associated. Depth was defined as the fraction of total T cells that were SARS-CoV-2-associated. Each spike-specific TCR was assigned to its reactive spike region and to a CD4 or CD8 class using the MIRA data. Log10-transformed breadth and depth values were compared by one-way ANOVA with Sidak's multiple comparisons tests. TCRdb carries this immuneACCESS record with in-frame sequences only. Its versions omit some clonotypes, under half of them owing to an unresolved V gene in the studies checked, with the rest unexplained. V and J calls and clone size are as listed in that table; D and trimming were resolved from the DNA. The sample yields 150,000 to 200,000 clones; 75% to 90% were counted once. In total, the top ten clones hold roughly 4% of the sample.

The sequence joins TRBV5-6 to TRBJ2-5, with the D segment identity uncertain. This TCR was recovered from an adult who received the MenACWY meningococcal vaccine as a control. This specimen was peripheral blood, taken 28 days after the second dose of the MenACWY control vaccine. The bases read TGTGCCAGCAGCTCCAGCGCAGAGACCCAGTACTTC. It translates as CASSSSAETQYF. With the portions outside the CDR3 filled from the reference TRBV5-6 and TRBJ2-5 genes, the complete variable region becomes DAGVTQSPTHLIKTRGQQVTLRCSPKSGHDTVSWYQQALGQGPQFIFQYYEEEERQRGNFPDRFSGHQFPNYSSELNVNALLLGDSALYLCASSSSAETQYFGPGTRLLVL.